Following are 30 T cell receptor beta chains from one sample sequenced in a study of CD8+CD57+ T cells in acquired aplastic anemia listed by TCRdb under 2018. The run used an Illumina HiSeq 2000. Genomic DNA served as template for TCR beta VDJ combination and CDR3 sequence profiling. Using fastp trimming at Q25 and MiXCR clonotype assembly, TCRdb reanalyzed the public sequencing data and kept in-frame beta chains. Every CDR3 protein is listed once, alongside the most common genes and DNA of its rows. The sample data list under 200,000 distinct CDR3 sequences, and around 52% of these were observed just once. Roughly 30% of the sample lies in the top ten. The patients picked for sequencing were ones in whom flow cytometry had shown an expansion of CD8+CD57+ cells. Sequencing was performed on sorted CD4+, CD8+, or CD8+CD57+ T cells (not recorded which) from PBMCs. These receptors were obtained from a human donor with aplastic anemia.

This clonotype occurred a few times. V and J are TRBV20-1 and TRBJ1-1; maybe TRBD1 (5 bases). The V end lost 7 bases, the J end lost 1 base, and 7 bases lay between the germline ends. Germline values: CDR1 DFQATT, CDR2 SNEGSKA (reference sequence). This CDR3 is 11 amino acids long. CDR3 protein: CSGGTNTEAFF. DNA of the CDR3: TGCAGTGGAGGGACGAACACTGAAGCTTTCTTT.

The chain uses TRBV5-4 and TRBJ1-6; 8 bases agree with TRBD1. Germline CDR1 and CDR2: SGHNT and YYREEE (reference sequence). The junction had 6 bases not matched to a gene; V was cut back by 4 bases and J by 9 bases. CDR3 length equals 14 residues. DNA for the CDR3: TGTGCCAGCAGCGCGGGACAGGATGGTTCACCCCTCCACTTT. Translating gives CASSAGQDGSPLHF.

This clonotype came up many times. This chain links TRBV29-1 with TRBJ1-2; 8 bases match TRBD1. J was trimmed by 5 bases and V by 6 bases; bases with no gene match: 8. Germline-derived CDR1 and CDR2 are SQVTM and ANQGSEA. The CDR3 is 13 residues long. The CDR3 region has the DNA TGCAGCGTCCTCGGACAGGGTGTATATGGCTACACCTTC. Protein sequence: CSVLGQGVYGYTF.

V and J are TRBV7-9 and TRBJ1-4; 7 bases are a match to TRBD1. From germline, CDR1 is SEHNR and CDR2 FQNEAQ (reference sequence). The CDR3 extends over 15 amino acids. V trimming: 3 bases; J trimming: 6 bases; junction bases outside the gene matches: 7. In DNA form, the CDR3 reads TGTGCCAGCAGCTTTTCTGGAGGGGGCGATGAAAAACTGTTTTTT. As protein: CASSFSGGGDEKLFF.

This clonotype was seen at least ten times. The V call is TRBV6-5, the J call TRBJ2-5; TRBD2 is a possible D gene (6 bases). This CDR3 is 15 amino acids long. The V gene's germline CDR1 is MNHEY and CDR2 SVGAGI. Trimming took off 0 bases at V and 4 bases at J, with 12 bases between the two ends. The CDR3: CASSYSGAGGETQYF. CDR3 DNA: TGTGCCAGCAGTTACTCGGGAGCCGGGGGAGAGACCCAGTACTTC.

The CDR3 DNA sequence: TGTGCCATCAGGGGGACAGATTCCTACGAGCAGTACTTC. Its protein product is CAIRGTDSYEQYF. J is TRBJ2-7 and V is TRBV10-3, with TRBD1 matching 7 bases. Germline V gene lookup returns CDR1 ENHRY and CDR2 SYGVKD. CDR3 size: 13 residues. The trim removed 6 bases at V and 1 base at J, leaving 3 bases unmatched.

The genes are TRBV20-1 and TRBJ1-2; D is unresolved. The germline gives CDR1 DFQATT, CDR2 SNEGSKA (reference sequence). The length of the CDR3 is 10 residues. Trimming removed 8 bases at V and 9 bases at J, with 13 bases between. This CDR3 reads CSPGGRSYTF. As DNA, the CDR3 is TGCAGTCCCGGAGGGCGGAGCTACACCTTC.

This clonotype was observed once. The chain uses TRBV2 and TRBJ1-6; TRBD1 agrees at 10 bases. The CDR3 length is 15 residues. Per germline, CDR1 SNHLY and CDR2 FYNNEI. V was pared by 3 bases and J by 6 bases, with 2 bases of the junction left unmatched. CDR3 nucleotides: TGTGCCAGCAGTGACCGGGACAGGGGTAATTCACCCCTCCACTTT. Encoded protein: CASSDRDRGNSPLHF.

At least ten counts were recorded for this clonotype. The chain couples TRBV15 to TRBJ2-1, with 7 bases lining up with TRBD2. J was trimmed by 2 bases and V by 0 bases; bases with no gene match: 4. The CDR3 has 16 amino acids. CDR1 is LNHNV and CDR2 is YYDKDF in the germline V gene (reference sequence). Here the CDR3 reads CATSRDLGGTYNEQFF. CDR3 DNA: TGTGCCACCAGCAGAGATTTGGGGGGGACCTACAATGAGCAGTTCTTC. The full variable domain, rest sourced from reference TRBV15 and TRBJ2-1, is DAMVIQNPRYQVTQFGKPVTLSCSQTLNHNVMYWYQQKSSQAPKLLFHYYDKDFNNEADTPDNFQSRRPNTSFCFLDIRSPGLGDTAMYLCATSRDLGGTYNEQFFGPGTRLTVL.

This clonotype was counted a few times. This rearrangement joins TRBV10-3 to TRBJ2-3; D remains unclear. Germline V gene sequence: CDR1 ENHRY, CDR2 SYGVKD. With 4 bases removed from V and 13 bases from J, the gap between germline ends came to 18 bases. CDR3 length: 13 amino acids. The chain's CDR3 is CAISAPLSAVEYF. The DNA of the CDR3 is TGTGCCATCAGTGCCCCTCTCTCCGCCGTTGAGTATTTT.

This clonotype was detected many times. The V gene is TRBV5-6, the J gene TRBJ2-7; tentative D call: TRBD2 (6 bases). The germline V gene encodes CDR1 SGHDT and CDR2 YYEEEE. The CDR3 loop spans 14 amino acids. V dropped 3 bases and J dropped 2 bases, with 12 bases sitting between them. DNA for the CDR3: TGTGCCAGCAGCTCAGGGACTTTTGCCTACGAGCAGTACTTC. It codes for CASSSGTFAYEQYF.

The chain recombines TRBV9 with TRBJ2-7; TRBD1 matches at 7 bases. The V segment lost 4 bases and the J segment 3 bases; nucleotides outside the gene matches: 10. CDR1 and CDR2 (germline): SGDLS, YYNGEE. CDR3 length: 15 amino acids. CDR3 nucleotides: TGTGCCAGCAGCCCATCCGACAGGGTGGGCTACGAGCAGTACTTC. Translation gives CASSPSDRVGYEQYF.

The J gene is TRBJ1-5, the V gene TRBV7-8; weak D call: TRBD1 (6 bases). The CDR3 spans 16 residues. Germline V gives CDR1 SGHVS, CDR2 FQNEAQ. V lost 8 bases and J lost 3, with 20 bases in between. The CDR3 protein is CASSLPPWDNNQPQHF. Here the CDR3 DNA reads TGTGCCAGCTCTTTGCCGCCGTGGGACAACAATCAGCCCCAGCATTTT.

The V call is TRBV29-1, the J call TRBJ2-1; D is uncertain. The V gene's germline CDR1 is SQVTM and CDR2 ANQGSEA. The germline V and J ends were trimmed by 8 bases and 5 bases, with 19 bases remaining between them. The CDR3 is made up of 14 amino acids. The CDR3 is CSTAPPRMDNEQFF. CDR3 nucleotides: TGCAGCACCGCACCGCCGCGCATGGACAATGAGCAGTTCTTC.

This clonotype was seen many times. This chain joins TRBV6-5 and TRBJ2-1; the D gene is possibly TRBD2 (5 bases). Trimming pared 2 bases from V and 10 bases from J, leaving 12 bases between. Germline CDR1 reads MNHEY; CDR2 reads SVGAGI. The length of the CDR3 is 13 residues. DNA for the CDR3: TGTGCCAGCAGTTACGGCGAGGGAGACGAGCAGTTCTTC. Protein product: CASSYGEGDEQFF.

Concerning this clonotype: This may be a read error, as it is one base from a much larger clone. The chain combines TRBV11-1 with TRBJ2-7, with TRBD1 matching over 8 bases. The CDR3 length is 16 residues. Germline lookup yields CDR1 SGHAT and CDR2 FQDESV (reference sequence). V shed 3 bases and J 4 bases; nucleotides not matched to a gene: 11. The CDR3 DNA reads TGTGCCAGCAGCTTTTGGGACAGGAGACCTGGGTACGAGCAGTACTTC. It is translated as CASSFWDRRPGYEQYF.

This clonotype was picked up many times. This chain uses TRBV11-1 with TRBJ2-3, with 7 bases lining up with TRBD2. With V trimmed by 4 bases and J by 3 bases, 16 bases remained unmatched. Germline loops: CDR1 SGHAT, CDR2 FQDESV (reference sequence). This CDR3 contains 18 residues. The CDR3 is CASSSPSSREGRTDTQYF. CDR3 nucleotide sequence: TGTGCCAGCAGCTCTCCTAGCTCGAGGGAGGGCCGAACAGATACGCAGTATTTT.

This clonotype has more than one count but fewer than ten. This chain uses TRBV18 with TRBJ1-5; 9 nucleotides line up with TRBD1. Per the germline V gene, CDR1 is KGHSH and CDR2 is LQKENI. With V trimmed by 2 bases and J by 4 bases, 3 bases remained unmatched. There are 15 residues in the CDR3. The CDR3 DNA reads as TGTGCCAGCTCACCAACGGGACAGGGTAATCAGCCCCAGCATTTT. Translated: CASSPTGQGNQPQHF.

J is TRBJ2-1 and V is TRBV5-1; D ambiguous. The CDR3 has 15 residues. The V end was cut by 4 bases, the J end by 4 bases, with 15 bases between. Per the germline V gene, CDR1 is SGHRS and CDR2 is YFSETQ. The CDR3 DNA sequence: TGCGCCAGCAGCCCGGCCGGATCGGCGTACAATGAGCAGTTCTTC. It codes for CASSPAGSAYNEQFF.

This clonotype was seen a single time. The gene calls are TRBV29-1 and TRBJ2-7, with 8 bases that match TRBD1. The CDR3 is made up of 15 amino acids. The junction had 7 bases not matched to a gene; V was cut back by 1 base and J by 2 bases. Per germline, CDR1 SQVTM and CDR2 ANQGSEA. This CDR3 is CSVEVGDRGPYEQYF. DNA for the CDR3: TGCAGCGTTGAAGTGGGAGACAGGGGACCCTACGAGCAGTACTTC.

This clonotype was found many times. V gene TRBV9 combines with J gene TRBJ2-1, with no clear D. Trimming removed 4 bases at V and 6 bases at J, with 5 bases between. Germline CDR1 reads SGDLS; CDR2 reads YYNGEE. The CDR3 spans 11 residues. CDR3 residues: CASSKSNEQFF. The CDR3 DNA reads as TGTGCCAGCAGCAAAAGCAATGAGCAGTTCTTC. Full variable domain (missing parts from reference TRBV9 and TRBJ2-1): DSGVTQTPKHLITATGQRVTLRCSPRSGDLSVYWYQQSLDQGLQFLIQYYNGEERAKGNILERFSAQQFPDLHSELNLSSLELGDSALYFCASSKSNEQFFGPGTRLTVL.

As for this clonotype: At one boundary the junction diverges from the germline segment, which might be a read error. The rearrangement joins TRBV25-1 to TRBJ2-7, with a weak D call TRBD2 (6 bases). The CDR3 runs to 13 residues. Germline assignment: CDR1 MGHDK and CDR2 SYGVNS. The CDR3 region has the DNA TGCGCCAGCAGCCGGGACTTAGGCTACGAGCAGTACTTC. It yields the protein CASSRDLGYEQYF.

This clonotype was detected many times. The chain has TRBV4-1 and TRBJ1-2; D is undetermined. This CDR3 has 15 amino acids. V lost 0 bases and J lost 0, with 8 bases in between. Germline V gene lookup returns CDR1 MGHRA and CDR2 YSYEKL. The CDR3 region has the DNA TGCGCCAGCAGCCAAGATGGGATAGCTAACTATGGCTACACCTTC. Residues: CASSQDGIANYGYTF.

The sample holds a few counts of this clonotype. The chain recombines TRBV15 with TRBJ2-7, with 7 bases matching TRBD1. This CDR3 has 16 residues. V dropped 1 base and J dropped 0; count of bases not matched to a gene: 6. Per germline, CDR1 LNHNV and CDR2 YYDKDF (reference sequence). The chain's CDR3 is CATSRGQGGSSYEQYF. The CDR3, as DNA: TGTGCCACCAGCAGAGGACAGGGTGGGAGCTCCTACGAGCAGTACTTC.

This chain uses TRBV19 with TRBJ1-1, with TRBD1 identical over 7 bases. Germline-derived CDR1 and CDR2 are LNHDA and SQIVND (reference sequence). The CDR3 loop spans 13 amino acids. V lost 6 bases, J lost 7 bases, and 8 bases stayed unmatched. The CDR3 DNA sequence: TGTGCCAGTAGAGGGACAGCAGTATTTGAAGCTTTCTTT. Translating gives CASRGTAVFEAFF.

The chain combines TRBV15 with TRBJ1-2; no definite D call. Trimming pared 7 bases from V and 4 bases from J, leaving 10 bases between. This CDR3 has 12 residues. CDR1 and CDR2 from the germline V gene are LNHNV and YYDKDF (reference sequence). The CDR3 loop reads CATNSNSYGYTF. The CDR3 coding sequence is TGTGCCACCAATTCAAACAGCTATGGCTACACCTTC.

In this sample, this clonotype turned up many times. V gene TRBV7-9 combines with J gene TRBJ2-3, with 9 bases fitting TRBD2. The V segment lost 5 bases and the J segment 6 bases; nucleotides outside the gene matches: 9. Germline V gene data show CDR1 as SEHNR and CDR2 as FQNEAQ (reference sequence). This CDR3 comprises 15 residues. CDR3 DNA sequence: TGTGCCAGCAGCACCTCGCGGGAGGGCCCGGATACGCAGTATTTT. This encodes CASSTSREGPDTQYF.

This clonotype was observed a single time. The CDR3 is CASRITDYNEQFF. CDR3 nucleotide sequence: TGTGCCAGCAGGATTACTGATTACAATGAGCAGTTCTTC. The chain has TRBV2 and TRBJ2-1; no clear D gene. Germline CDR1 and CDR2: SNHLY and FYNNEI. This CDR3 has 13 residues. V lost 6 bases to trimming and J lost 4 bases, with 10 bases between them.

V is TRBV27 and J is TRBJ2-7, with D uncertain. The ends were cut back, 3 bases at V and 2 bases at J, with 8 bases in the middle. The germline V gene encodes CDR1 MNHEY and CDR2 SMNVEV (reference sequence). The length of the CDR3 is 13 residues. The CDR3 reads CASSLTATYEQYF. The CDR3 nucleotides read TGTGCCAGCAGTTTGACGGCTACCTACGAGCAGTACTTC.

The chain uses TRBV27 and TRBJ1-1; tentative D call: TRBD1 (6 bases). The CDR3 is made up of 15 amino acids. CDR1 and CDR2 from the germline V gene are MNHEY and SMNVEV (reference sequence). V was cut by 0 bases and J by 1 base, with 9 bases left in between. CDR3 loop: CASSLSTTGNTEAFF. The CDR3 bases are TGTGCCAGCAGTTTATCGACGACAGGGAACACTGAAGCTTTCTTT.